This T cell receptor (beta chain) comes out of a study of cytomegalovirus exposure and HLA in healthy donors (dated 2017 in TCRdb). Regarding the research as a whole: The approximately 710 repertoires of the first cohort and the roughly 110 validation repertoires were produced on the same platform, according to a later analysis. The study aimed to test whether signatures of past pathogen exposure could be identified by cataloging public T cell receptors. A separate validation cohort of roughly 130 different subjects was used in addition to the roughly 700-subject first cohort. High-throughput TCR immunosequencing, statistical association of individual TCRs with disease status, and machine learning were combined to predict cytomegalovirus infection status. The research as a whole found: In vitro tests confirmed that a few of the cytomegalovirus-associated TCR beta chains recognize cytomegalovirus antigens. The study listed 164 TCR beta chains as associated with cytomegalovirus. In a later analysis, TCRs clustered in the first cohort were found to also tend to co-occur in the 120 or so validation repertoires, with 94% of cluster scores above 0. According to the authors, the approach could potentially be generalized to other disease states and immunological phenotypes. Most TCR sequences were observed very rarely across donors, whereas some public TCRs were present in many individuals. Cytomegalovirus status was reported to be diagnosed by the classifier with high specificity and sensitivity in both the original and validation cohorts. A later analysis had no HLA typing for the validation cohort, so co-occurrence there was scored across all 120 repertoires.

The donors belonged to the validation cohort of about 120 subjects, which was separate from the roughly 670-subject first cohort. About this clone itself: The antigen it recognizes is unknown. There are no base qualities to consult, and no much larger clone falls within one base.

The method behind the library was the immunoSEQ multiplex PCR assay. The authors' pipeline ran thus. A statistical classification framework was built to diagnose cytomegalovirus status from the catalog of TCR beta chain sequences. Not all clones reach the TCRdb copy of this immuneACCESS table, which keeps in-frame sequences only. Checked studies attribute under half of the gap to unresolved V genes and leave the rest unexplained. The V and J calls and the clone size are those of that table, but D and trimming were determined from the DNA. The sample table contains approximately 220,000 clones; only one count was recorded for approximately 80% of them. 11% to 15% of the sample belongs to the ten largest clones. A distance of 18 bases separates the germline ends of V and J, which lose 10 bases and 5 bases respectively. Reading the germline V gene gives CDR1 MDHEN and CDR2 SYDVKM. The CDR3, cysteine through phenylalanine, is 14 amino acids long. Only the CDR3 DNA is retained, 42 bases long and in frame from the first base.

This receptor was taken from a woman between 25 and 40 years old in good health and CMV-seropositive. The chain employs TRBV28 and TRBJ2-1; TRBD1 is a possible D gene, resting on 6 matching bases. The sequenced material came from PBMCs. This receptor carries the CDR3 CATRGSTKDNEQFF. The DNA is as follows: TGTGCCACCAGGGGCTCCACGAAAGACAATGAGCAGTTCTTC.